Listed here are 31 T cell receptor beta chains from one sample, sequenced in a study of shared clonotypes between healthy human individuals. Libraries were prepared by immunoSEQ multiplex PCR; TCRdb keeps only in-frame clonotypes and omits some of them. The profile shows around 1.9 million clones, 93% of them singletons. Terminally differentiated effector memory CD45RA+ cells were excluded from the naive CD8 cells, which were CD45RO-negative and positively selected for CCR7. Sequencing input: naive CD8+ T cells from PBMCs. The receptors stem from a man younger than 35 in good health. Some clones in this sample may be carry-over from other donors' samples.

Only one count was recorded for this clone. The gene calls are TRBV29-1 and TRBJ2-3; D unresolved. V gave up 6 bases and J gave up 1 base, with 14 bases separating them. This CDR3 is built from 14 residues. Germline assignment: CDR1 SQVTM and CDR2 ANQGSEA. The CDR3 region has the DNA TGCAGCGTCTTGAGTTGGTGGGGCACAGATACGCAGTATTTT. Protein: CSVLSWWGTDTQYF.

This clone came up once. The chain uses TRBV5-5 and TRBJ2-7; D is uncertain. Trimming removed 2 bases at V and 6 bases at J, with 6 bases between. Germline CDR1 reads SGHKS; CDR2 reads YYEKEE (reference sequence). The CDR3 extends over 11 amino acids. CDR3 DNA sequence: TGTGCCAGCAGCTTTAGCAGCGAGCAGTACTTC. It translates to CASSFSSEQYF.

The chain carries TRBV28 and TRBJ2-1; TRBD2 is a possible D gene (6 bases). Germline V gene data show CDR1 as MDHEN and CDR2 as SYDVKM. Trimming took off 2 bases at V and 4 bases at J, with 12 bases between the two ends. This CDR3 contains 15 residues. The CDR3 loop reads CASSLGEVLYNEQFF. The CDR3 DNA reads as TGTGCCAGCAGTTTAGGGGAGGTCCTTTACAATGAGCAGTTCTTC.

The chain joins TRBV27 to TRBJ2-7; the D gene is possibly TRBD1 (6 bases). The CDR3 extends over 16 amino acids. Between the trimmed V and J ends, which lost 5 bases and 1 base, there was a span of 18 bases. From germline, CDR1 is MNHEY and CDR2 SMNVEV (reference sequence). The CDR3 sequence is CASSHLQGEKSYEQYF. The CDR3, as DNA: TGTGCCAGCAGTCACCTACAGGGAGAGAAGTCCTACGAGCAGTACTTC.

This chain links TRBV4-1 with TRBJ2-1, with D possibly TRBD2 on 6 matching bases. Germline V gene data show CDR1 as MGHRA and CDR2 as YSYEKL. Trimming cost V 1 base and J 6 bases, with 7 bases left between them. This CDR3 comprises 13 residues. This CDR3 reads CASSQGRGNEQFF. As DNA, the CDR3 is TGCGCCAGCAGCCAAGGGAGGGGCAATGAGCAGTTCTTC.

This chain connects TRBV4-1 to TRBJ1-1; no clear D. V dropped 0 bases and J dropped 6 bases, with 11 bases sitting between them. The CDR3 is made up of 14 amino acids. Germline V gene sequence: CDR1 MGHRA, CDR2 YSYEKL. The CDR3 loop is CASSQEPLSAEAFF. As DNA, the CDR3 is TGCGCCAGCAGCCAAGAGCCCCTCTCAGCTGAAGCTTTCTTT.

The chain recombines TRBV9 with TRBJ2-7, with unresolved D. The CDR3 covers 11 residues. V gave up 5 bases and J gave up 2 bases, with 5 bases separating them. CDR1 and CDR2 (germline): SGDLS, YYNGEE. In nucleotides, the CDR3 is TGTGCCAGCAGTGATACCTACGAGCAGTACTTC. Its protein is CASSDTYEQYF. Full variable domain (remainder filled in from reference TRBV9 and TRBJ2-7): DSGVTQTPKHLITATGQRVTLRCSPRSGDLSVYWYQQSLDQGLQFLIQYYNGEERAKGNILERFSAQQFPDLHSELNLSSLELGDSALYFCASSDTYEQYFGPGTRLTVT.

J is TRBJ2-3 and V is TRBV4-3, with 12 bases aligning to TRBD2. V shed 4 bases and J 2 bases; nucleotides not matched to a gene: 4. Per germline, CDR1 LGHNA and CDR2 YSLEER. The CDR3 sequence is 16 residues long. The CDR3 DNA sequence: TGCGCCAGCAGCCCGGGACTAGCGGGCCCCACAGATACGCAGTATTTT. Residues: CASSPGLAGPTDTQYF.

V is TRBV27 and J is TRBJ2-7, with 8 bases that match TRBD2. J was trimmed by 3 bases and V by 5 bases; bases with no gene match: 36. Per germline, CDR1 MNHEY and CDR2 SMNVEV (reference sequence). There are 24 residues in the CDR3. DNA for the CDR3: TGTGCCAGCAGTCCAATATATACCCCCTCCGCGGCGGGAGGACCATGGGCAGTCCACTACGAGCAGTACTTC. Encoded protein: CASSPIYTPSAAGGPWAVHYEQYF.

The chain uses TRBV4-2 and TRBJ1-1, with a tentative D call TRBD1 (5 bases). V shed 0 bases and J shed 2 bases, with 19 bases lying between them. Germline lookup yields CDR1 LGHNA and CDR2 YNFKEQ. The CDR3 extends over 18 amino acids. CDR3 loop: CASSQDWGRLLDNTEAFF. The CDR3 DNA sequence: TGTGCCAGCAGCCAAGATTGGGGCCGCCTATTAGACAACACTGAAGCTTTCTTT.

The genes are TRBV9 and TRBJ2-3, with D possibly being TRBD2 (6 bases). CDR1 SGDLS and CDR2 YYNGEE come from the germline V gene. The CDR3 is made up of 15 amino acids. Trimming took off 4 bases at V and 5 bases at J, with 17 bases between the two ends. The CDR3 nucleotides read TGTGCCAGCAGCCTCCAGAAGGGAGGCGGAGATACGCAGTATTTT. It codes for CASSLQKGGGDTQYF.

The DNA for the CDR3 is TGCGCCAGCAGCCAAGATTTCCGGGTTATATCTGGAAACACCATATATTTT. This gives the protein CASSQDFRVISGNTIYF. The chain links TRBV4-1 to TRBJ1-3; D remains ambiguous. The CDR3 is made up of 17 amino acids. From germline, CDR1 is MGHRA and CDR2 YSYEKL. V shed 0 bases and J shed 1 base, with 13 bases lying between them.

The CDR3 nucleotides are TGTGCCAGCAGCTTAGATTGGGGGACTAGCGGCGGCGGGGAGCTGTTTTTT. It codes for CASSLDWGTSGGGELFF. The J gene is TRBJ2-2, the V gene TRBV7-7, with 11 bases fitting TRBD2. The V gene end was trimmed by 1 base and the J gene end by 7 bases; junction bases not matched to a gene: 8. Germline CDR1 is SSHAT and CDR2 is FNYEAQ (reference sequence). This CDR3 contains 17 residues.

The V call is TRBV30, the J call TRBJ2-5, with TRBD2 as a possible D gene (5 bases). With 2 bases removed from V and 3 bases from J, the gap between germline ends came to 19 bases. The CDR3 sequence is 16 residues long. Germline lookup yields CDR1 GTSNPN and CDR2 SVGIG (reference sequence). This CDR3 reads CAWSRAYGLNEETQYF. CDR3 in DNA: TGTGCCTGGAGTAGGGCTTACGGACTTAACGAAGAGACCCAGTACTTC.

The chain combines TRBV13 with TRBJ1-1; D unresolved. V lost 3 bases, J lost 1 base, and 12 bases lay in between. The CDR3 loop spans 15 amino acids. Germline CDR1 is PRHDT and CDR2 is FYEKMQ (reference sequence). The CDR3 region has the DNA TGTGCCAGCAGCTTGGACCTCGCATCGAACACTGAAGCTTTCTTT. Translation: CASSLDLASNTEAFF.

Only one count was recorded for this clone. The chain carries TRBV29-1 and TRBJ2-1; D is undetermined. Per germline, CDR1 SQVTM and CDR2 ANQGSEA. This CDR3 is built from 11 residues. Here the CDR3 DNA reads TGCAGTACCGTCGGTTACAATGAGCAGTTCTTC. Amino acids: CSTVGYNEQFF.

The chain uses TRBV7-9 and TRBJ2-3, with 9 bases that match TRBD1. The CDR3 spans 16 residues. V dropped 0 bases and J dropped 1; count of bases not matched to a gene: 2. Germline V lookup: CDR1 SEHNR, CDR2 FQNEAQ (reference sequence). The DNA of the CDR3 is TGTGCCAGCAGCTTAGCCAGGGACAGGGGCACAGATACGCAGTATTTT. Protein product: CASSLARDRGTDTQYF. The variable domain in full, with the rest retrieved from reference TRBV7-9 and TRBJ2-3, is DTGVSQNPRHKITKRGQNVTFRCDPISEHNRLYWYRQTLGQGPEFLTYFQNEAQLEKSRLLSDRFSAERPKGSFSTLEIQRTEQGDSAMYLCASSLARDRGTDTQYFGPGTRLTVL.

V and J are TRBV6-6 and TRBJ2-1; possibly TRBD1 or TRBD2 for D (5 bases each). The CDR3 loop spans 13 amino acids. The V gene lost 4 bases and the J gene lost 7 bases, with 11 bases spanning the gap. Germline V CDR1 and CDR2: MNHNY, SVGAGI (reference sequence). This CDR3 is CASSLGVENEQFF. DNA for the CDR3: TGTGCCAGCAGTTTGGGGGTAGAGAATGAGCAGTTCTTC.

This chain uses TRBV25-1 with TRBJ2-3, with a weak D call TRBD2 (5 bases). V shed 3 bases and J shed 2 bases, with 9 bases lying between them. The CDR3 has 14 amino acids. The germline V gene encodes CDR1 MGHDK and CDR2 SYGVNS. The DNA of the CDR3 is TGTGCCAGCAGTGAGTCGGACTCCACAGATACGCAGTATTTT. This sequence encodes CASSESDSTDTQYF.

J is TRBJ2-7 and V is TRBV4-2; TRBD2 matches 7 bases. CDR1 and CDR2 (germline): LGHNA, YNFKEQ. This CDR3 contains 15 residues. V was pared by 0 bases and J by 2 bases, with 4 bases of the junction left unmatched. The CDR3 coding sequence is TGTGCCAGCAGCCAAGATTGGGGGGGGACCTACGAGCAGTACTTC. Translating it yields CASSQDWGGTYEQYF.

The rearrangement uses TRBV9 and TRBJ2-2; 7 bases agree with TRBD1. This CDR3 contains 14 residues. V lost 4 bases to trimming and J lost 6 bases; unmatched junction nucleotides: 6. Germline CDR1 is SGDLS and CDR2 is YYNGEE. The CDR3 sequence is CASSKQGKAGELFF. The DNA for the CDR3 is TGTGCCAGCAGCAAACAGGGGAAGGCCGGGGAGCTGTTTTTT.

This sequence joins TRBV27 and TRBJ1-2, with D possibly being TRBD1 (6 bases). This CDR3 spans 15 amino acids. Per germline, CDR1 MNHEY and CDR2 SMNVEV (reference sequence). With 5 bases removed from V and 4 bases from J, the gap between germline ends came to 17 bases. The CDR3 DNA is TGTGCCAGCAGTATCGTAGGGGGGAGCCTCTATGGCTACACCTTC. It specifies CASSIVGGSLYGYTF.

The chain employs TRBV28 and TRBJ2-7; 8 bases are a match to TRBD2. V lost 2 bases, J lost 3 bases, and 3 bases stayed unmatched. Germline loops: CDR1 MDHEN, CDR2 SYDVKM. The CDR3 is made up of 14 amino acids. The CDR3 region is CASSLNRGGYEQYF. Here the CDR3 DNA reads TGTGCCAGCAGTTTAAACCGGGGGGGCTACGAGCAGTACTTC.

J is TRBJ2-7 and V is TRBV27; D possibly matches TRBD1 or TRBD2 (6 bases each). Germline values: CDR1 MNHEY, CDR2 SMNVEV (reference sequence). Trimming pared 0 bases from V and 3 bases from J, leaving 12 bases between. The CDR3 covers 15 residues. The chain's CDR3 is CASSLSGGMVYEQYF. DNA for the CDR3: TGTGCCAGCAGTTTATCAGGGGGGATGGTCTACGAGCAGTACTTC.

This clone came up once. The J gene is TRBJ2-1, the V gene TRBV27; 11 bases fit TRBD2. This CDR3 is built from 17 residues. CDR1 and CDR2 from the germline V gene are MNHEY and SMNVEV (reference sequence). With V trimmed by 5 bases and J by 2 bases, 8 bases remained unmatched. The CDR3, as DNA: TGTGCCAGCAGTCCATCCGGGGGACTAGCGGCCTACAATGAGCAGTTCTTC. This translates into CASSPSGGLAAYNEQFF.

The rearrangement links TRBV7-3 to TRBJ2-7; 7 bases fit TRBD2. Germline V gene lookup returns CDR1 SGHTA and CDR2 FQGTGA. V lost 5 bases and J lost 0; bases outside the gene matches: 13. The CDR3 spans 17 residues. CDR3 sequence: CASSLLPLAKSSYEQYF. Here the CDR3 DNA reads TGTGCCAGCAGCCTATTACCACTAGCGAAGAGCTCCTACGAGCAGTACTTC.

This clone was observed once. A much larger clone lies one base from this, so it may be a read error. This same CDR3 is encoded by further DNA sequences in the sample. V usage is TRBV7-9 and J usage is TRBJ2-1, with D unresolved. V was shortened by 0 bases and J by 10 bases, with 4 bases between the two germline ends. Per the germline V gene, CDR1 is SEHNR and CDR2 is FQNEAQ (reference sequence). The CDR3 consists of 11 residues. The CDR3 nucleotides are TGTGCCAGCAGCTTAGCGGGAGAGCAGTTCTTC. It specifies CASSLAGEQFF.

The V gene is TRBV7-6, the J gene TRBJ2-7, with D perhaps being TRBD1 or TRBD2 (5 bases each). Trimming took off 0 bases at V and 7 bases at J, with 13 bases between the two ends. Germline V lookup: CDR1 SGHVS, CDR2 FNYEAQ. This CDR3 contains 14 residues. CDR3 nucleotides: TGTGCCAGCAGCTTAGCGCAACGAGGGGATGAGCAGTACTTC. Its protein is CASSLAQRGDEQYF.

The gene calls are TRBV6-5 and TRBJ2-1; no firm D call. CDR1 and CDR2 from the germline V gene are MNHEY and SVGAGI. This CDR3 comprises 13 residues. Trimming left V 2 bases short and J 7 bases short, with 9 bases between. CDR3 sequence (DNA): TGTGCCAGCAGTTACGTTCTCGGGAATGAGCAGTTCTTC. Its protein is CASSYVLGNEQFF.

The chain couples TRBV4-3 to TRBJ2-1; no reliable D call. There are 15 residues in the CDR3. CDR1 and CDR2 (germline): LGHNA, YSLEER. V was clipped by 0 bases and J by 6 bases, with 12 bases between them. In nucleotides, the CDR3 is TGCGCCAGCAGCCAAGAATTGGGCTGGGGCAATGAGCAGTTCTTC. Its translation is CASSQELGWGNEQFF.

V usage is TRBV5-1 and J usage is TRBJ2-1, with D unresolved. Deletions cut 4 bases from V and 0 bases from J, with 17 bases between. The CDR3 runs 17 residues. CDR1 and CDR2 from the germline V gene are SGHRS and YFSETQ. CDR3 nucleotides: TGCGCCAGCAGCCCCATCCCCCAAGCGTACTCCTACAATGAGCAGTTCTTC. Protein: CASSPIPQAYSYNEQFF.